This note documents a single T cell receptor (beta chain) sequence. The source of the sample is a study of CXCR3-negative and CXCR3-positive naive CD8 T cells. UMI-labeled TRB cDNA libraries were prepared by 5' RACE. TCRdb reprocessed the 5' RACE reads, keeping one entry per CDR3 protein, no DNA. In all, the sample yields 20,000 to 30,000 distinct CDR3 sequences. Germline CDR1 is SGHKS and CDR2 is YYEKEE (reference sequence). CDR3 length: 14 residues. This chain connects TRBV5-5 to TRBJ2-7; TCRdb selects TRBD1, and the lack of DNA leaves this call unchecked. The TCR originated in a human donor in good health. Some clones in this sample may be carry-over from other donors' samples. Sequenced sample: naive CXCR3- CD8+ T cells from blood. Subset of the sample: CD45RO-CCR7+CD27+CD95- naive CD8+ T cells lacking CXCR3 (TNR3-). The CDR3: CASSHGTGIYEQYF.